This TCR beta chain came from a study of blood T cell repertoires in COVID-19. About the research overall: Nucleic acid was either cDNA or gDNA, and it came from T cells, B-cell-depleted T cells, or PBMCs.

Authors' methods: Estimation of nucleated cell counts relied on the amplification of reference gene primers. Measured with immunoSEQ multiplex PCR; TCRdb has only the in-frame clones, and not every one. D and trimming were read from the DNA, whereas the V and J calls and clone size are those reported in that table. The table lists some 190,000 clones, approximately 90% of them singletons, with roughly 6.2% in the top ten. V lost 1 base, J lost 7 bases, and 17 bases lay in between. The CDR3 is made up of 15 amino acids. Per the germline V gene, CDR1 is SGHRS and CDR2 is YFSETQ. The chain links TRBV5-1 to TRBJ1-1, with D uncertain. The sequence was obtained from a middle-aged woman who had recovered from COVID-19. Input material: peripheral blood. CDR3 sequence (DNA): TGCGCCAGCAGCTTGCAGGCCAAGAGCCTGAATGAAGCTTTCTTT. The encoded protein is CASSLQAKSLNEAFF.